This TCR beta chain was sequenced for a study of cytomegalovirus exposure and HLA in healthy donors. Whole-study context: Some 85 million unique TCRs from HLA-typed donors were held in an early data release. Findings and limits, study-wide: Some V segments, TRBV6-2 and TRBV6-3 among them, were indistinguishable and were therefore excluded.

In germline, CDR1 is SGDLS, CDR2 YYNGEE. This CDR3 is 16 amino acids long. The ends lost 3 bases at V and 8 bases at J; junction bases unmatched: 9. With respect to this clone: Its antigen is unknown.

This PCR relied on a set of 60 Vbeta primers and 13 Jbeta primers. Profiling relied on immunoSEQ multiplex PCR, and the TCRdb table lists in-frame clones only, not all of them. There are some 200,000 clones in the sample; 79% occur only once, and around 1.6% lies in the top ten. The chain links TRBV9 to TRBJ1-6, with 9 bases matching TRBD1. This receptor was taken from a girl between 5 and 17 years old in good health and CMV-seropositive. Input material: PBMCs. The CDR3 region is CASSETGTGPYSPLHF. CDR3 nucleotides: TGTGCCAGCAGCGAGACAGGGACAGGGCCCTATTCACCCCTCCACTTT.